These T cell receptor beta chains were read from a single sample in a study of T-cell memory formation after mild COVID-19. Each CDR3 protein is one row after TCRdb ran MiXCR on the 5' RACE reads. The sample has about 360,000 distinct CDR3 sequences; 14% are singletons. Material: PBMCs or a T cell subset sorted from them (not recorded which). The receptors were sampled from a man aged 18 to 30 who had mild COVID-19 (a few samples of this study predate the infection). Cell type and time point are not known. CDR3s include the opening cysteine and the closing phenylalanine or tryptophan. D genes are given only for firm matches. The size of a clone is reported for some rows only, either as once, few or many, or as a class for expanded clones.

.,TRBJ2-1,.,TRBV19,CASTPAWGDYNEQFF,TGTGCCAGTACCCCCGCCTGGGGGGACTACAATGAGCAGTTCTTC
few,TRBJ2-5,TRBD2,TRBV20-1,CSARDPKRGKETQYF,TGCAGTGCTAGAGATCCTAAGCGGGGAAAAGAGACCCAGTACTTC
few,TRBJ2-2,TRBD2,TRBV7-3,CSSSFGGGAAGELFF,TGTTCCAGCAGCTTCGGCGGGGGGGCCGCCGGGGAGCTGTTTTTT
.,TRBJ2-6,TRBD1,TRBV11-2,CASSWPGQGPSGANVLTF,TGTGCCAGCAGCTGGCCGGGACAGGGACCCTCTGGGGCCAACGTCCTGACTTTC
few,TRBJ2-1,.,TRBV5-1,CASRARRAGNSYNEQFF,TGCGCCAGCAGGGCTAGGCGGGCGGGGAACTCCTACAATGAGCAGTTCTTC
few,TRBJ2-5,TRBD2,TRBV7-9,CASSPALGAGGLREETQYF,TGTGCCAGCAGCCCAGCCTTAGGGGCGGGGGGGCTGCGTGAAGAGACCCAGTACTTC
.,TRBJ2-5,.,TRBV7-9,CASSRGSRSSGRVETQYF,TGTGCCAGCAGCCGGGGAAGTCGGTCGTCCGGGAGAGTGGAGACCCAGTACTTC
once,TRBJ2-2,.,TRBV15,CATSRAPAGATGELFF,TGTGCCACCAGCAGAGCGCCGGCCGGGGCCACCGGGGAGCTGTTTTTT
few,TRBJ2-5,TRBD2,TRBV9,CASSVGGGAWETQYF,TGTGCCAGCAGCGTAGGCGGGGGGGCCTGGGAGACCCAGTACTTC
few,TRBJ1-4,.,TRBV12-3/TRBV12-4,CAGQSGFTGEKLFF,TGTGCCGGTCAATCCGGCTTCACAGGGGAAAAACTGTTTTTT
few,TRBJ2-5,.,TRBV7-7,CASSPGVPKETQYF,TGTGCCAGCAGCCCCGGAGTACCGAAAGAGACCCAGTACTTC
few,TRBJ2-7,.,TRBV7-9,CASSYSGSPYEQYF,TGTGCCAGCAGCTACAGCGGGTCCCCCTACGAGCAGTACTTC
few,TRBJ1-5,.,TRBV20-1,CSARTNNQPQHF,TGCAGTGCTAGGACAAACAATCAGCCCCAGCATTTT
few,TRBJ2-1,.,TRBV5-1,CASSPSRRGDEQFF,TGCGCCAGCAGCCCCTCCCGTAGGGGCGATGAGCAGTTCTTC
few,TRBJ1-1,.,TRBV5-5,CASSGRLNTEAFF,TGTGCCAGCAGCGGCAGGCTGAACACTGAAGCTTTCTTT
.,TRBJ2-5,TRBD2,TRBV6-2/TRBV6-3,CASSSGPASGTQYF,TGTGCCAGCAGTTCCGGCCCGGCTAGCGGGACCCAGTACTTC
.,TRBJ2-2,TRBD2,TRBV15,CATSRGGGYNTGELFF,TGTGCCACCAGCAGAGGGGGAGGGTACAACACCGGGGAGCTGTTTTTT
.,TRBJ2-5,.,TRBV24-1,CATSDPRVGGETQYF,TGTGCCACCAGTGATCCGCGGGTGGGGGGAGAGACCCAGTACTTC
.,TRBJ2-2,.,TRBV5-1,CASSSRGGPLRRGDTGELFF,TGCGCCAGCAGCTCGAGAGGGGGGCCCCTCCGGAGGGGTGACACCGGGGAGCTGTTTTTT
.,TRBJ2-1,.,TRBV6-5,CASIRDREGHEQFF,TGTGCCAGCATCCGCGACAGGGAGGGCCATGAGCAGTTCTTC
.,TRBJ2-5,TRBD2,TRBV5-1,CASTPVGGSETQYF,TGCGCCAGCACCCCCGTGGGGGGGTCGGAGACCCAGTACTTC
many,TRBJ2-5,.,TRBV7-9,CASSPRTVQETQYF,TGTGCCAGCAGCCCCCGGACAGTCCAAGAGACCCAGTACTTC
few,TRBJ1-4,.,TRBV7-9,CASSQLNGVNEKLFF,TGTGCCAGCAGCCAGCTGAACGGGGTTAATGAAAAACTGTTTTTT
few,TRBJ2-3,.,TRBV20-1,CSARSPGRRAPDTQYF,TGCAGTGCTAGATCCCCTGGCAGGAGGGCTCCAGATACGCAGTATTTT